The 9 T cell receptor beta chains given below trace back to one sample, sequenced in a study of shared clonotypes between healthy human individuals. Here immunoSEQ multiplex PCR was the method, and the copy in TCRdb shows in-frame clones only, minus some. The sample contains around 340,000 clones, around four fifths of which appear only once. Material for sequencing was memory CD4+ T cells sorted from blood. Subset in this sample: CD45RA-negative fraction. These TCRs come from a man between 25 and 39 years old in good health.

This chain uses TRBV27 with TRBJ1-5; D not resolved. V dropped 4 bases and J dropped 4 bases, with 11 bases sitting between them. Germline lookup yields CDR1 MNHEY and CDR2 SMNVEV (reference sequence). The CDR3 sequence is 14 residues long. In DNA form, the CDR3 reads TGTGCCAGCAGTTCCCCTACGCGGAATCAGCCCCAGCATTTT. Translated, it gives CASSSPTRNQPQHF.

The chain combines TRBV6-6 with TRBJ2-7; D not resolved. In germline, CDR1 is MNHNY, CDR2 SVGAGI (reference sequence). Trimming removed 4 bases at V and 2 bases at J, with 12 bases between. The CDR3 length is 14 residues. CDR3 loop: CASSSGRRTYEQYF. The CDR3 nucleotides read TGTGCCAGCAGTTCTGGACGGCGTACCTACGAGCAGTACTTC.

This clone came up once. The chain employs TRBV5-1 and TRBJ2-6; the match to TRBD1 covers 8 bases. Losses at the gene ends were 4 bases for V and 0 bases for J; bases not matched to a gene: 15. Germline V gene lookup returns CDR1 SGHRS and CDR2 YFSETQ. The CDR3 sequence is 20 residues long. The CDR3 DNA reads TGCGCCAGCAGCCCCACGTCAGGGGACAGGCAGTCCTCTGGGGCCAACGTCCTGACTTTC. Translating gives CASSPTSGDRQSSGANVLTF.

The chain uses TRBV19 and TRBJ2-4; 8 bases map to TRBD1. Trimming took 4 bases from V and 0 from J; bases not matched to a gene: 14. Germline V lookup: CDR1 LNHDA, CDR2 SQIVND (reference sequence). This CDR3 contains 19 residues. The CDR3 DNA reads TGTGCCAGTAGTAGTTCGGCAGGGGGCTCCAACCTAGCCAAAAACATTCAGTACTTC. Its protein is CASSSSAGGSNLAKNIQYF. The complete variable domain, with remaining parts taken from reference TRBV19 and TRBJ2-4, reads DGGITQSPKYLFRKEGQNVTLSCEQNLNHDAMYWYRQDPGQGLRLIYYSQIVNDFQKGDIAEGYSVSREKKESFPLTVTSAQKNPTAFYLCASSSSAGGSNLAKNIQYFGAGTRLSVL.

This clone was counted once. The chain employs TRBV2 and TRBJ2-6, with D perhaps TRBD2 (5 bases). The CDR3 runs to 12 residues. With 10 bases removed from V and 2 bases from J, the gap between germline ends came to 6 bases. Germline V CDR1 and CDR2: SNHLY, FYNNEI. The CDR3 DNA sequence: TGTGCCACTAGCCCTGGGGCCAACGTCCTGACTTTC. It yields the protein CATSPGANVLTF.

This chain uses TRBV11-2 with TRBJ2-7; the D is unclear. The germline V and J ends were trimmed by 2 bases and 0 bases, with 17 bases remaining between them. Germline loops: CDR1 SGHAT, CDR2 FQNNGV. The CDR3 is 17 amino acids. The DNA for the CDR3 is TGTGCCAGCAGCTTACCCTTTTGGGGTTCAAGCTCCTACGAGCAGTACTTC. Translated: CASSLPFWGSSSYEQYF.

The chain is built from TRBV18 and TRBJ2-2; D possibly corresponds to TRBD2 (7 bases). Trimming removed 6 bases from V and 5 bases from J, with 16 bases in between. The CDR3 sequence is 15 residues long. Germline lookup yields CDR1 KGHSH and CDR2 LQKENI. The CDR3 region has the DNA TGTGCCAGCTCCCCCCAACAGGGAGGGACCGGGGAGCTGTTTTTT. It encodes CASSPQQGGTGELFF.

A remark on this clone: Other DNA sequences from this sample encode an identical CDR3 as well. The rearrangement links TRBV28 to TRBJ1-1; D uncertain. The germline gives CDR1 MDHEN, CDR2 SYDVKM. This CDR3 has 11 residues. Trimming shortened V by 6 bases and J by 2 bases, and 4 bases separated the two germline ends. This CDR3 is CASRVNTEAFF. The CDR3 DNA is TGTGCCAGCAGGGTTAACACTGAAGCTTTCTTT.

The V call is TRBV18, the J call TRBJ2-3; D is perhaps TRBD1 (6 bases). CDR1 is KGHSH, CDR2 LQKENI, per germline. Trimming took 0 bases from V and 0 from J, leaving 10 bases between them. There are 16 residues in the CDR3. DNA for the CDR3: TGTGCCAGCTCACCACCTTCAGGGGCTAGCACAGATACGCAGTATTTT. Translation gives CASSPPSGASTDTQYF.